This entry is about one T cell receptor beta chain. Antigen specificity is unknown. MiXCR was run by TCRdb on the 5' RACE reads, yielding one entry per CDR3 protein. The sample includes approximately 40,000 distinct CDR3 sequences, 6% of them seen just once. This entry belongs to a study of CD8 T cells in ankylosing spondylitis. The CDR3 has 16 residues. Trimming cost V 6 bases and J 3 bases; bases outside gene matches: 11. Germline assignment: CDR1 MNHEY and CDR2 SVGAGI. Study observations and caveats: Peripheral blood held disease-linked clones only at relatively low frequency, and these were CD8+.

The chain employs TRBV6-5 and TRBJ2-7; TRBD1 aligns across 10 bases. The sample was blood, either unsorted or a sorted T cell fraction (not recorded which). The receptor's source is a male donor with ankylosing spondylitis or in good health (not recorded which). DNA of the CDR3: TGTGCCAGCAGAAACCTCCGGGACAGGGGAAACTACGAGCAGTACTTC. Its protein is CASRNLRDRGNYEQYF.